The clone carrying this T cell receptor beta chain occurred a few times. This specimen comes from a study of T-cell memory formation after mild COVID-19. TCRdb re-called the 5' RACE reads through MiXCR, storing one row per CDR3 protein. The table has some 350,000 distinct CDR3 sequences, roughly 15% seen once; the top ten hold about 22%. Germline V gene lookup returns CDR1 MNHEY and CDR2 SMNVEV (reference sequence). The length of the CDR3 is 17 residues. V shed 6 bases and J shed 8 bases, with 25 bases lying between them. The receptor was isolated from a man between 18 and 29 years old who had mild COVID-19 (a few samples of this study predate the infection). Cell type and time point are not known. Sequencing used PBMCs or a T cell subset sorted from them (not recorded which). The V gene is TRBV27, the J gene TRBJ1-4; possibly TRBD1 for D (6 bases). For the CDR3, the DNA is TGTGCCAGCAGCGCCATATGGGGGGCAAAGGCGTGGGAAAAACTGTTTTTT. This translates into CASSAIWGAKAWEKLFF.